The rows below give T cell receptor beta chains drawn from one sample of a study of cytomegalovirus exposure and HLA in healthy donors. Sequencing was performed with immunoSEQ multiplex PCR; in TCRdb, only in-frame clones are kept and a portion is missing. The sample yields some 54,000 clones, around 72% seen once. Sequenced: PBMCs. The receptors shown here come from a man younger than 35 in good health and CMV-seronegative. CDR3s include the opening cysteine and the closing phenylalanine or tryptophan. D genes are given only for firm matches.

D gene	V gene	CDR3 length	J gene	CDR3 protein
TRBD1	TRBV6-6	15	TRBJ2-3	CASGTGGTNEDTQYF
NA	TRBV29-1	12	TRBJ2-1	CSVEDPGRASFF
TRBD2	TRBV27	13	TRBJ2-1	CASSLAGGNEQFF
NA	TRBV4-3	15	TRBJ2-2	CASSQDEAVTGELFF
NA	TRBV30	15	TRBJ2-3	CAWSPQGGATDTQYF
NA	TRBV5-1	14	TRBJ2-1	CASSSLQGTDEQFF
NA	TRBV4-3	15	TRBJ1-5	CASSQDPGGNQPQHF
NA	TRBV6-5	13	TRBJ2-7	CASSYSGKPEQYF
NA	TRBV29-1	13	TRBJ1-1	CSVSPRLNTEAFF
TRBD1	TRBV28	15	TRBJ1-1	CASSLGGQGSTEAFF
TRBD1	TRBV18	15	TRBJ1-1	CASSPLRGPDAEAFF
NA	TRBV5-1	13	TRBJ1-5	CASRDEVNQPQHF
NA	TRBV6-1	11	TRBJ1-4	CASSDHVKLFF
NA	TRBV28	14	TRBJ1-2	CASSRRSPAGGYTF
NA	TRBV7-6	15	TRBJ2-7	CASSLARGRHYEQYF
TRBD1	TRBV9	15	TRBJ1-6	CASSLTGEHNSPLHF
TRBD1	TRBV28	14	TRBJ2-7	CASSRDRGTYEQYF
TRBD1	TRBV15	19	TRBJ1-2	CATSMEYYRQGERSYGYTF
NA	TRBV25-1	14	TRBJ2-7	CASSPRWSSYEQYF
TRBD1	TRBV11-3	18	TRBJ2-6	CASSSSSRQGPGANVLTF
NA	TRBV27	12	TRBJ1-1	CASSFAGTEAFF
TRBD1	TRBV29-1	15	TRBJ2-3	CSATLLDRPTDTQYF
TRBD1	TRBV14	13	TRBJ2-5	CASSPTGRKTQYF
NA	TRBV11-2	15	TRBJ1-4	CASSPRRVTNEKLFF
NA	TRBV15	13	TRBJ2-3	CATSAAHTDTQYF
NA	TRBV5-6	13	TRBJ2-4	CASSLGGYNIQYF
TRBD1	TRBV6-5	13	TRBJ1-2	CASRSTGTYGYTF
TRBD1	TRBV10-3	13	TRBJ2-1	CAISRDSYWEQFF
NA	TRBV4-3	13	TRBJ1-5	CASSQDVSQPQHF
NA	TRBV30	13	TRBJ2-7	CAWSVTTAAGQYF
NA	TRBV9	12	TRBJ2-2	CASSTAGRELFF
NA	TRBV7-2	13	TRBJ2-3	CASSFTTTDTQYF
TRBD1	TRBV7-9	13	TRBJ1-2	CASSTTGAYGYTF
TRBD1	TRBV10-1	15	TRBJ1-1	CASSENRGLNTEAFF
NA	TRBV30	14	TRBJ1-6	CAWSGARLNSPLHF
TRBD2	TRBV4-3	19	TRBJ2-3	CASSQDPLGGTSGLDTQYF
TRBD2	TRBV5-1	14	TRBJ2-7	CASSLSGSSNEQYF
TRBD2	TRBV4-2	16	TRBJ2-1	CASSRLELAVYNEQFF
NA	TRBV30	15	TRBJ1-5	CAWSPDSHSNQPQHF
TRBD2	TRBV6-5	13	TRBJ2-7	CASSGVGGREQYF
TRBD2	TRBV7-9	17	TRBJ2-7	CASSAGLAGGVFYEQYF
NA	TRBV28	16	TRBJ1-1	CASSSRGRDLNTEAFF
TRBD1	TRBV29-1	12	TRBJ1-2	CSVLDRVDGYTF
NA	TRBV28	17	TRBJ2-4	CASLRGRGDLAKNIQYF
NA	TRBV29-1	11	TRBJ1-1	CSVVAGGGAFF
TRBD2	TRBV10-2	15	TRBJ2-7	CASSENSGRAYEQYF
TRBD1	TRBV7-8	16	TRBJ2-1	CASSASGGNFGNEQFF
TRBD1	TRBV5-4	15	TRBJ1-5	CASSPGQGWNQPQHF
NA	TRBV7-7	14	TRBJ2-3	CASSASFNTYTQYF
TRBD1	TRBV6-1	13	TRBJ1-1	CASRGQGYTEAFF
TRBD1	TRBV10-2	16	TRBJ1-5	CASSDWSGGSNQPQHF
TRBD2	TRBV6-1	15	TRBJ2-1	CASSDGTSIFGEQFF
NA	TRBV4-3	13	TRBJ2-7	CASSQDRGLEQYF